The 26 T cell receptor beta chains in this list originate from one sample, sequenced in a study of blood T cell repertoires in COVID-19. Data came from immunoSEQ multiplex PCR; TCRdb stores just in-frame clones and leaves some out. The sample has some 230,000 clones, about 88% seen once. The sequencing sample was made of peripheral blood. All receptors come from a woman in her forties or fifties with COVID-19, enrolled during active disease.

The gene calls are TRBV6-1 and TRBJ2-5, with D possibly matching TRBD2 (6 bases). V dropped 3 bases and J dropped 3 bases, with 8 bases sitting between them. This CDR3 is built from 13 residues. Germline assignment: CDR1 MNHNS and CDR2 SASEGT. CDR3: CASSDGGKETQYF. The CDR3 DNA follows: TGTGCCAGCAGTGATGGCGGGAAAGAGACCCAGTACTTC.

In nucleotides, the CDR3 is TGTGCCATCAGATTCTCACAGGGTTTGGATGGCTACACCTTC. It specifies CAIRFSQGLDGYTF. This chain links TRBV10-3 with TRBJ1-2; tentative D call: TRBD1 (6 bases). In germline, CDR1 is ENHRY, CDR2 SYGVKD. V was trimmed by 6 bases and J by 6 bases, leaving 17 bases between them. This CDR3 has 14 residues.

The chain carries TRBV7-2 and TRBJ2-7, with TRBD2 identical over 8 bases. The CDR3 has 15 residues. Germline values: CDR1 SGHTA, CDR2 FQGNSA. V was pared by 1 base and J by 2 bases, with 4 bases of the junction left unmatched. The CDR3 DNA reads TGTGCCAGCAGCTTAGTTGCGGGGGGCACCTACGAGCAGTACTTC. The encoded protein is CASSLVAGGTYEQYF.

In nucleotides, the CDR3 is TGTGCCAGCAGGGGCGTAGGTTCACCCCTCCACTTT. It codes for CASRGVGSPLHF. The genes are TRBV27 and TRBJ1-6; D is unresolved. Germline V lookup: CDR1 MNHEY, CDR2 SMNVEV (reference sequence). The CDR3 consists of 12 residues. V dropped 6 bases and J dropped 9 bases, with 9 bases sitting between them.

The chain employs TRBV5-6 and TRBJ2-1; D might be TRBD2 (5 bases). This CDR3 is 17 amino acids long. Germline CDR1 SGHDT, CDR2 YYEEEE. Trimming stripped 3 bases from V and 0 bases from J, with 16 bases between. CDR3 protein: CASSYWWSGSSYNEQFF. CDR3 nucleotides: TGTGCCAGCAGCTATTGGTGGTCGGGGAGCTCCTACAATGAGCAGTTCTTC.

V usage is TRBV11-2 and J usage is TRBJ2-5; D is perhaps TRBD1 (6 bases). CDR3 length: 15 amino acids. Trimming removed 3 bases at V and 3 bases at J, with 14 bases between. CDR1 is SGHAT, CDR2 FQNNGV, per germline. CDR3 amino acids: CASSFGTFGKETQYF. The CDR3 DNA reads as TGTGCCAGCAGCTTTGGGACATTCGGAAAAGAGACCCAGTACTTC.

The genes are TRBV27 and TRBJ2-3; tentative D call: TRBD1 (7 bases). The CDR3 is 15 residues long. Between the trimmed V and J ends, which lost 3 bases and 3 bases, there was a span of 13 bases. Germline CDR1 and CDR2: MNHEY and SMNVEV (reference sequence). CDR3 region: CASSFQGGRTDTQYF. The CDR3 DNA reads as TGTGCCAGCAGTTTTCAGGGGGGACGAACAGATACGCAGTATTTT.

The chain uses TRBV2 and TRBJ2-2; 7 nucleotides line up with TRBD2. Germline values: CDR1 SNHLY, CDR2 FYNNEI. V dropped 5 bases and J dropped 3; count of bases not matched to a gene: 3. The CDR3 contains 14 residues. The CDR3 DNA reads TGTGCCAGCAGTCTAGCGGACTACACCGGGGAGCTGTTTTTT. It codes for CASSLADYTGELFF.

The sample holds one count of this clone. Written as DNA, the CDR3 is TGTGCCAGCAGCCTGTCTTCACCCCTCCACTTT. Translation: CASSLSSPLHF. This chain connects TRBV7-2 to TRBJ1-6; D unresolved. Trimming took 5 bases from V and 9 from J, leaving 5 bases between them. The length of the CDR3 is 11 residues. Germline V lookup: CDR1 SGHTA, CDR2 FQGNSA. The full variable domain, rest sourced from reference TRBV7-2 and TRBJ1-6, is GAGVSQSPSNKVTEKGKDVELRCDPISGHTALYWYRQSLGQGLEFLIYFQGNSAPDKSGLPSDRFSAERTGGSVSTLTIQRTQQEDSAVYLCASSLSSPLHFGNGTRLTVT.

The chain recombines TRBV28 with TRBJ1-2; D might be TRBD1 (6 bases). The CDR3 has 14 residues. The germline gives CDR1 MDHEN, CDR2 SYDVKM. V was cut by 5 bases and J by 4 bases, with 14 bases left in between. The CDR3 loop reads CASSLSTGGYGYTF. Written as DNA, the CDR3 is TGTGCCAGCAGTCTATCGACAGGAGGCTATGGCTACACCTTC.

The CDR3 coding sequence is TGTGCCAGCAGCGTAGGGGACAGTGGGACCTACGAGCAGTACTTC. It yields the protein CASSVGDSGTYEQYF. V gene TRBV9 combines with J gene TRBJ2-7; 7 bases align to TRBD1. The J segment lost 2 bases and the V segment lost 0 bases, leaving 5 bases of the junction unmatched. The germline CDR1 and CDR2 sequences are SGDLS and YYNGEE. This CDR3 spans 15 amino acids. Looking up the rest from reference TRBV9 and TRBJ2-7 gives the full variable domain: DSGVTQTPKHLITATGQRVTLRCSPRSGDLSVYWYQQSLDQGLQFLIQYYNGEERAKGNILERFSAQQFPDLHSELNLSSLELGDSALYFCASSVGDSGTYEQYFGPGTRLTVT.

This clone has a handful of counts. Other DNA sequences from this sample encode an identical CDR3 as well. V and J are TRBV15 and TRBJ2-7; no definite D call. CDR1 and CDR2 (germline): LNHNV, YYDKDF (reference sequence). Trimming left V 0 bases short and J 0 bases short, with 9 bases between. CDR3 length: 15 residues. CDR3 region: CATSRDQSSSYEQYF. CDR3 in DNA: TGTGCCACCAGCAGAGATCAGTCTAGCTCCTACGAGCAGTACTTC.

V is TRBV11-3 and J is TRBJ1-6; 7 nucleotides align to TRBD1. This CDR3 is 17 amino acids long. The V and J ends lost 5 bases and 0 bases, in that order; junction bases with no gene match: 7. CDR1 SGHNT and CDR2 YENEEA come from the germline V gene. CDR3: CASSPKQGSSYNSPLHF. CDR3 in DNA: TGTGCCAGCAGCCCTAAACAGGGGAGCTCCTATAATTCACCCCTCCACTTT.

The chain links TRBV10-3 to TRBJ2-7; 9 nucleotides match TRBD2. CDR3 length equals 13 residues. From germline, CDR1 is ENHRY and CDR2 SYGVKD. V shed 4 bases and J 5 bases; nucleotides not matched to a gene: 3. The CDR3 nucleotides are TGTGCCATCAGTGTGGGCGGGGGGGACGAGCAGTACGTC. This gives the protein CAISVGGGDEQYV.

The chain employs TRBV2 and TRBJ1-5, with D perhaps TRBD1 (6 bases). The CDR3 extends over 14 amino acids. Trimming pared 6 bases from V and 6 bases from J, leaving 15 bases between. The germline V gene has CDR1 SNHLY and CDR2 FYNNEI. In nucleotides, the CDR3 is TGTGCCAGCAGCCAGGGGTCGGGGGGTCAGCCCCAGCATTTT. It codes for CASSQGSGGQPQHF.

The rearrangement joins TRBV24-1 to TRBJ2-2; maybe TRBD2 (7 bases). Germline CDR1 and CDR2: KGHDR and SFDVKD. This CDR3 spans 13 amino acids. V lost 6 bases, J lost 8 bases, and 12 bases lay in between. CDR3 DNA sequence: TGTGCCACCAGTCGGGGGGCCGGTGGGGAGCTGTTTTTT. It translates to CATSRGAGGELFF.

This chain links TRBV24-1 with TRBJ1-2; 7 positions agree with TRBD1. Germline loops: CDR1 KGHDR, CDR2 SFDVKD. The V and J ends lost 11 bases and 3 bases, in that order; junction bases with no gene match: 11. There are 14 residues in the CDR3. The chain's CDR3 is CAIIRGGLHYGYTF. The DNA of the CDR3 is TGTGCCATCATTCGAGGGGGCCTCCACTATGGCTACACCTTC.

The chain joins TRBV27 to TRBJ2-6; no definite D call. V gave up 5 bases and J gave up 5 bases, with 7 bases separating them. The CDR3 loop spans 13 amino acids. Looked up from germline, CDR1 is MNHEY and CDR2 is SMNVEV (reference sequence). As DNA, the CDR3 is TGTGCCAGCAGTCCCGACAGGGCCAACGTCCTGACTTTC. It specifies CASSPDRANVLTF.

This clone occurred a few times. The genes are TRBV11-3 and TRBJ2-7; D is uncertain. CDR1 is SGHNT and CDR2 is YENEEA in the germline V gene. This CDR3 has 14 residues. V was pared by 3 bases and J by 4 bases, with 13 bases between. The CDR3 protein is CASSFGPLGYEQYF. CDR3 nucleotides: TGTGCCAGCAGCTTCGGCCCCCTAGGATACGAGCAGTACTTC. Based on the CDR3 plus reference TRBV11-3 and TRBJ2-7, the full variable domain is EAGVVQSPRYKIIEKKQPVAFWCNPISGHNTLYWYLQNLGQGPELLIRYENEEAVDDSQLPKDRFSAERLKGVDSTLKIQPAELGDSAVYLCASSFGPLGYEQYFGPGTRLTVT.

The V and J genes are TRBV24-1 and TRBJ1-2; D may be TRBD1 (6 bases). The CDR3 has 14 residues. In germline, CDR1 is KGHDR, CDR2 SFDVKD. Trimming cost V 4 bases and J 8 bases, with 16 bases left between them. Here the CDR3 DNA reads TGTGCCACCAGTGACACACGGACAGCTATCGGCTACACCTTC. Protein sequence: CATSDTRTAIGYTF.

CDR3 DNA sequence: TGTGCCAGCAGCTTAGTAGCCGATACGCAGTATTTT. Protein product: CASSLVADTQYF. V and J are TRBV7-2 and TRBJ2-3, with D uncertain. Germline V gene lookup returns CDR1 SGHTA and CDR2 FQGNSA. Trimming left V 1 base short and J 6 bases short, with 5 bases between. CDR3 length: 12 residues.

The rearrangement links TRBV19 to TRBJ1-4, with D perhaps matching TRBD1 (5 bases). Germline V CDR1 and CDR2: LNHDA, SQIVND (reference sequence). Trimming left V 5 bases short and J 7 bases short, with 11 bases between. The CDR3 has 13 amino acids. The CDR3 region is CASSEGVGEKLFF. The DNA of the CDR3 is TGTGCCAGTAGTGAAGGGGTAGGTGAAAAACTGTTTTTT.

V usage is TRBV30 and J usage is TRBJ2-3; TRBD2 might be the D (7 bases). This CDR3 has 15 residues. Trimming took 2 bases from V and 6 from J, leaving 18 bases between them. The germline gives CDR1 GTSNPN, CDR2 SVGIG (reference sequence). In DNA, the CDR3 is TGTGCCTGGAGTTTAGGAGGGGGGGCTGCGGATACGCAGTATTTT. It yields the protein CAWSLGGGAADTQYF. Full variable domain (remainder filled in from reference TRBV30 and TRBJ2-3): SQTIHQWPATLVQPVGSPLSLECTVEGTSNPNLYWYRQAAGRGLQLLFYSVGIGQISSEVPQNLSASRPQDRQFILSSKKLLLSDSGFYLCAWSLGGGAADTQYFGPGTRLTVL.

This chain joins TRBV28 and TRBJ2-7; D is possibly TRBD2 (6 bases). The CDR3 totals 16 residues. V dropped 6 bases and J dropped 2 bases, with 20 bases sitting between them. Germline CDR1 is MDHEN and CDR2 is SYDVKM. The CDR3 DNA reads TGTGCCAGCAGCCAACAGGCAGGACTACCCACCTACGAGCAGTACTTC. Translation: CASSQQAGLPTYEQYF.

The chain joins TRBV28 to TRBJ2-7; the match to TRBD1 covers 8 bases. This CDR3 contains 12 residues. With V trimmed by 6 bases and J by 3 bases, 1 base remained unmatched. Germline V lookup: CDR1 MDHEN, CDR2 SYDVKM. CDR3 amino acids: CASRQGVYEQYF. CDR3 bases: TGTGCCAGCAGACAGGGGGTCTACGAGCAGTACTTC. Variable domain in full (rest from reference TRBV28 and TRBJ2-7): DVKVTQSSRYLVKRTGEKVFLECVQDMDHENMFWYRQDPGLGLRLIYFSYDVKMKEKGDIPEGYSVSREKKERFSLILESASTNQTSMYLCASRQGVYEQYFGPGTRLTVT.

The V call is TRBV5-5, the J call TRBJ1-1; 7 nucleotides agree with TRBD1. Per germline, CDR1 SGHKS and CDR2 YYEKEE (reference sequence). The CDR3 is 16 residues long. V dropped 0 bases and J dropped 3; count of bases not matched to a gene: 8. The CDR3 is CASSLGARGKDTEAFF. The DNA for the CDR3 is TGTGCCAGCAGCTTGGGTGCCAGGGGGAAGGACACTGAAGCTTTCTTT. The full variable domain, with the rest looked up from reference TRBV5-5 and TRBJ1-1, is DAGVTQSPTHLIKTRGQQVTLRCSPISGHKSVSWYQQVLGQGPQFIFQYYEKEERGRGNFPDRFSARQFPNYSSELNVNALLLGDSALYLCASSLGARGKDTEAFFGQGTRLTVV.